This TCR beta chain derives from a study of blood T cell repertoires in COVID-19 (TCRdb year 2020). With regard to the full study: The collaborator samples originated in the United States, Italy and Spain and spanned the acute and convalescent phases of COVID-19. The prospective study material was composed of cDNA or gDNA derived from T cells, B-cell-depleted T cells, or PBMCs. Deeply sampled blood TCRbeta repertoires from subjects exposed to, actively infected with, or recovered from COVID-19 were included in the dataset. The repertoires were made available in a free public database intended to serve as a resource for research on the immune response to SARS-CoV-2. Samples came from the ongoing ImmuneRACE study (first 160 participants) plus 1,254 subjects from 6 global collaborators. A de-identified subject ID, COVID-19 status, age in years and sex were almost always included in the sample metadata. HLA class I and class II types, where available, came from metadata supplied by the sample provider rather than from assay-based typing.

In regard to this clone: Its antigen remains unidentified. One base away there is no much larger clone; base qualities are not given.

Participants in the prospective study were aged about 18 to 90 years, lived in under 30 United States geographic areas, and enrolled through a virtual design. To assign participants to cohorts, the prospective study relied on clinical history that participants themselves reported in a screening survey and a study questionnaire. Each participant in the prospective study had whole blood, serum and a nasopharyngeal or oropharyngeal swab collected by mobile phlebotomists. Prospective study participants could optionally give additional blood draws and questionnaires over an approximately two-month period. Before DNA extraction, prospective study blood samples were shipped either frozen or at room temperature. As encoded in the germline V gene, CDR1 is KGHSH while CDR2 is LQKENI. At the junction V is shortened by 3 bases and J by 3 bases; bases outside the gene matches: 2. The CDR3 holds 15 amino acids from the cysteine to the phenylalanine. CDR3 DNA only is kept here, 45 bases in frame from base 1.

What the study reported, not specific to this receptor: Clinical and demographic metadata were provided uncurated, with the amount varying by source and participant.

The immunoSEQ Assay, a bias-controlled multiplex PCR, was used to amplify TCRbeta CDR3 regions from genomic DNA. From the authors' description of their analysis: Nucleated cell counts per sample were estimated from amplification of reference gene primers within the assay. To quantify the absolute abundance of each unique TCRbeta CDR3 rearrangement, sequence reads were collapsed and filtered. For each sample, productive Simpson clonality was calculated as the square root of Simpson's diversity index across productive rearrangements. TCRdb took over this immuneACCESS table, retaining in-frame rearrangements with V and J assigned. Such tables are incomplete; in checked studies, under half of the missing clones stem from an unresolved V gene, and the remainder is unexplained. V, J and clone size are those of that table, while D and trimming were read from the DNA. This sample is represented by about 180,000 clones; roughly 89% of them were singletons. The ten largest clonotypes hold over 2% of the sample.

Sequenced input: PBMCs or T cells enriched from blood (not recorded which). The chain links TRBV18 with TRBJ1-4; 9 bases in between match TRBD1. The source is a woman in her thirties or forties with acute COVID-19. CDR3 region: CASSPGQGPNEKLFF. The nucleotide sequence reads TGTGCCAGCTCACCGGGACAGGGACCTAATGAAAAACTGTTTTTT.